The T cell receptor beta chain under discussion was sequenced for a study of T cell responses to AZD1222 COVID-19 vaccine. The method was immunoSEQ multiplex PCR; TCRdb's version includes in-frame clones alone and lacks a portion of them. Among around 150,000 clones listed, roughly 92% were seen once. Findings and caveats of the study: Reports indicate that nearly half of spike-specific TCRs are directed at unmutated variant regions. Every sample of the repertoires postdated the peak T cell response.

The germline CDR1 and CDR2 sequences are SQVTM and ANQGSEA. The V gene lost 2 bases and the J gene lost 2 bases, with 12 bases spanning the gap. The CDR3 spans 14 residues. About this clone itself: What it binds is unknown.

The J gene is TRBJ2-5, the V gene TRBV29-1; D gene uncertain. The receptor comes from an adult in good health. The sample in question was peripheral blood, obtained on day 0 of AZD1222 vaccination. The DNA for the CDR3 is TGCAGCGTTGAAACCCGGACGGCACAAGAGACCCAGTACTTC. Its translation is CSVETRTAQETQYF.